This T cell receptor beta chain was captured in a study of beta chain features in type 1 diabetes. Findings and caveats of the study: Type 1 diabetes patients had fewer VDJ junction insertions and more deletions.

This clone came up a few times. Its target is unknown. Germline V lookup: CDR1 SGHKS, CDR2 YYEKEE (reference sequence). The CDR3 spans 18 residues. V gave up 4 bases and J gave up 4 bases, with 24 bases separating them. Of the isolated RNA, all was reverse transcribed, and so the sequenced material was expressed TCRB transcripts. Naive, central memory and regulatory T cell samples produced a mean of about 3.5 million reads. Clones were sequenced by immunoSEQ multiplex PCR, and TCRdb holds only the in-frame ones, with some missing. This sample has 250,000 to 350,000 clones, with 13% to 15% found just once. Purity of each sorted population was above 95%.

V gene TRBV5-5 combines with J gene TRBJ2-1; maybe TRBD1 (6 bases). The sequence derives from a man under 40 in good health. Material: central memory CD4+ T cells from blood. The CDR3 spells CASSQEQGPESRYNEQFF. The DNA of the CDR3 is TGTGCCAGCAGCCAAGAGCAGGGGCCGGAGTCCCGATACAATGAGCAGTTCTTC.